The 5 T cell receptor beta chains below come from one sample, sequenced in a study of OX40 agonist ivuxolimab in advanced cancers. The table came from immunoSEQ multiplex PCR; TCRdb's copy has only in-frame clones and leaves some out. The table records approximately 100,000 clones, 90% of them present only once. The sample in question was CD4+ or CD8+ T cells sorted from blood, obtained in a trial of the OX40 agonist ivuxolimab. The receptors here all came from an adult with an advanced solid tumor such as melanoma, head and neck, liver or kidney cancer.

The rearrangement links TRBV5-1 to TRBJ2-3; D ambiguous. V was pared by 9 bases and J by 0 bases, with 14 bases between. Germline V gene sequence: CDR1 SGHRS, CDR2 YFSETQ. The CDR3 extends over 14 amino acids. In DNA form, the CDR3 reads TGCGCCACCAAACAGCAGTCTAGCACAGATACGCAGTATTTT. Protein sequence: CATKQQSSTDTQYF.

The chain has TRBV18 and TRBJ2-2, with D tentatively TRBD1 or TRBD2 (5 bases each). The CDR3 is made up of 15 amino acids. The V and J ends lost 6 bases and 5 bases respectively, with 16 bases between them. CDR1 is KGHSH, CDR2 LQKENI, per germline. DNA for the CDR3: TGTGCCAGCTCCCCTCGGGACGTTGGGACCGGGGAGCTGTTTTTT. Its protein is CASSPRDVGTGELFF.

This sequence joins TRBV29-1 and TRBJ1-5; 7 bases match TRBD1. After removal of 6 bases from V and 4 bases from J, the junction contained 6 bases not matched to a gene. CDR1 and CDR2 from the germline V gene are SQVTM and ANQGSEA. The CDR3 contains 13 residues. CDR3 DNA sequence: TGCAGCGTCCGGGACAGTTTAAATCAGCCCCAGCATTTT. It yields the protein CSVRDSLNQPQHF.

The chain recombines TRBV7-3 with TRBJ2-5; TRBD1 aligns across 8 bases. Germline V lookup: CDR1 SGHTA, CDR2 FQGTGA. J lost 5 bases, V lost 5 bases, and 7 bases had no gene match. CDR3 length: 14 residues. CDR3 DNA: TGTGCCAGCAGCCCGCAGGGGGCGCGGGAGACCCAGTACTTC. Protein product: CASSPQGARETQYF.

CDR3 DNA sequence: TGTGCCAGCAGTCGGGAAGTTCCCTACGAGCAGTACTTC. It translates to CASSREVPYEQYF. The chain has TRBV6-5 and TRBJ2-7, with a weak D call TRBD2 (5 bases). CDR3 length: 13 residues. In germline, CDR1 is MNHEY, CDR2 SVGAGI. Deletions cut 5 bases from V and 2 bases from J, with 10 bases between.